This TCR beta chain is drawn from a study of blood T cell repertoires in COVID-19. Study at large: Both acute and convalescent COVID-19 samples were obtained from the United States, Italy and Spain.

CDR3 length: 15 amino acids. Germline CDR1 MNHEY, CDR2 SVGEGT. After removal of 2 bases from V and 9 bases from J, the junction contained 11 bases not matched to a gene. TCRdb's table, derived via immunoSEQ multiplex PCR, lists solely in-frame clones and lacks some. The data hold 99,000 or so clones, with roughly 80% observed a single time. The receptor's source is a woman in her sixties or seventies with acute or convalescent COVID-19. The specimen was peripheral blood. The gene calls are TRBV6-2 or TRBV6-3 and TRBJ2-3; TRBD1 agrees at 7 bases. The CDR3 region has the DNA TGTGCCAGCAGTTACCCAAGCTCCGGGACAGTCACGCAGTATTTT. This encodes CASSYPSSGTVTQYF.